Each of the 7 T cell receptor beta chains below was sequenced from the same sample in a study of T-cell memory formation after mild COVID-19. From the 5' RACE reads, TCRdb called clonotypes with MiXCR, one entry per CDR3 protein. The table lists some 130,000 distinct CDR3 sequences, 17% of them singletons. Sequencing was done on a sample of PBMCs or a T cell subset sorted from them (not recorded which). The receptors here all came from a man aged 18 to 29 who had mild COVID-19 (a few samples of this study predate the infection). Cell type and time point are not known.

The genes are TRBV7-3 and TRBJ2-2; 7 bases align to TRBD2. Germline CDR1 reads SGHTA; CDR2 reads FQGTGA. The CDR3 length is 15 residues. The V and J ends lost 2 bases and 2 bases, in that order; junction bases with no gene match: 2. The CDR3 protein is CASSLGGVNTGELFF. For the CDR3, the DNA is TGTGCCAGCAGCTTAGGGGGGGTTAACACCGGGGAGCTGTTTTTT. Using reference TRBV7-3 and TRBJ2-2 for the parts outside the CDR3, the full variable domain is GAGVSQTPSNKVTEKGKYVELRCDPISGHTALYWYRQSLGQGPEFLIYFQGTGAADDSGLPNDRFFAVRPEGSVSTLKIQRTERGDSAVYLCASSLGGVNTGELFFGEGSRLTVL.

This clonotype was counted a few times. The CDR3 loop reads CSVGSNTEAFF. For the CDR3, the DNA is TGCAGCGTTGGGTCGAACACTGAAGCTTTCTTT. The chain carries TRBV29-1 and TRBJ1-1; unclear D gene. The CDR3 runs to 11 residues. Germline CDR1 is SQVTM and CDR2 is ANQGSEA. The V end was cut by 4 bases, the J end by 1 base, with 4 bases between.

In this sample, this clonotype turned up many times. The chain links TRBV5-1 to TRBJ2-3, with TRBD2 identical over 16 bases. The V gene end was trimmed by 3 bases and the J gene end by 4 bases; junction bases not matched to a gene: 11. Germline CDR1 and CDR2: SGHRS and YFSETQ. The CDR3 loop spans 19 amino acids. In DNA, the CDR3 is TGCGCCAGCAGCTGGGGACTAGCGGGGGGGCCCCCGTGGGCAGATACGCAGTATTTT. The encoded protein is CASSWGLAGGPPWADTQYF.

This clonotype was recorded a few times. This chain joins TRBV12-3 or TRBV12-4 and TRBJ2-4; D is ambiguous. There are 14 residues in the CDR3. Trimming left V 3 bases short and J 7 bases short, with 13 bases between. The chain's CDR3 is CASSLGLEYNIQYF. DNA for the CDR3: TGTGCCAGCAGTTTGGGCCTCGAGTATAACATTCAGTACTTC.

This chain joins TRBV7-9 and TRBJ1-3; D gene ambiguous. Germline V gene data show CDR1 as SEHNR and CDR2 as FQNEAQ (reference sequence). Between the trimmed V and J ends, which lost 0 bases and 0 bases, there was a span of 9 bases. The CDR3 has 16 amino acids. Here the CDR3 reads CASSLAERGSGNTIYF. The CDR3 nucleotides read TGTGCCAGCAGCTTAGCCGAACGAGGCTCTGGAAACACCATATATTTT.

The gene calls are TRBV9 and TRBJ1-5; D not certain. V was cut by 0 bases and J by 2 bases, with 6 bases left in between. The CDR3 totals 14 residues. The germline CDR1 and CDR2 sequences are SGDLS and YYNGEE. CDR3 nucleotide sequence: TGTGCCAGCAGCGTAGGGGCAGGCAATCAGCCCCAGCATTTT. Its translation is CASSVGAGNQPQHF.

V and J are TRBV7-3 and TRBJ1-6, with D perhaps matching TRBD1 (5 bases). The CDR3 has 13 amino acids. V was clipped by 5 bases and J by 10 bases, with 12 bases between them. Germline V gives CDR1 SGHTA, CDR2 FQGTGA. The CDR3 DNA follows: TGTGCCAGCAGCCATGGCGGGGGGTCACCCCTCCACTTT. This sequence encodes CASSHGGGSPLHF.